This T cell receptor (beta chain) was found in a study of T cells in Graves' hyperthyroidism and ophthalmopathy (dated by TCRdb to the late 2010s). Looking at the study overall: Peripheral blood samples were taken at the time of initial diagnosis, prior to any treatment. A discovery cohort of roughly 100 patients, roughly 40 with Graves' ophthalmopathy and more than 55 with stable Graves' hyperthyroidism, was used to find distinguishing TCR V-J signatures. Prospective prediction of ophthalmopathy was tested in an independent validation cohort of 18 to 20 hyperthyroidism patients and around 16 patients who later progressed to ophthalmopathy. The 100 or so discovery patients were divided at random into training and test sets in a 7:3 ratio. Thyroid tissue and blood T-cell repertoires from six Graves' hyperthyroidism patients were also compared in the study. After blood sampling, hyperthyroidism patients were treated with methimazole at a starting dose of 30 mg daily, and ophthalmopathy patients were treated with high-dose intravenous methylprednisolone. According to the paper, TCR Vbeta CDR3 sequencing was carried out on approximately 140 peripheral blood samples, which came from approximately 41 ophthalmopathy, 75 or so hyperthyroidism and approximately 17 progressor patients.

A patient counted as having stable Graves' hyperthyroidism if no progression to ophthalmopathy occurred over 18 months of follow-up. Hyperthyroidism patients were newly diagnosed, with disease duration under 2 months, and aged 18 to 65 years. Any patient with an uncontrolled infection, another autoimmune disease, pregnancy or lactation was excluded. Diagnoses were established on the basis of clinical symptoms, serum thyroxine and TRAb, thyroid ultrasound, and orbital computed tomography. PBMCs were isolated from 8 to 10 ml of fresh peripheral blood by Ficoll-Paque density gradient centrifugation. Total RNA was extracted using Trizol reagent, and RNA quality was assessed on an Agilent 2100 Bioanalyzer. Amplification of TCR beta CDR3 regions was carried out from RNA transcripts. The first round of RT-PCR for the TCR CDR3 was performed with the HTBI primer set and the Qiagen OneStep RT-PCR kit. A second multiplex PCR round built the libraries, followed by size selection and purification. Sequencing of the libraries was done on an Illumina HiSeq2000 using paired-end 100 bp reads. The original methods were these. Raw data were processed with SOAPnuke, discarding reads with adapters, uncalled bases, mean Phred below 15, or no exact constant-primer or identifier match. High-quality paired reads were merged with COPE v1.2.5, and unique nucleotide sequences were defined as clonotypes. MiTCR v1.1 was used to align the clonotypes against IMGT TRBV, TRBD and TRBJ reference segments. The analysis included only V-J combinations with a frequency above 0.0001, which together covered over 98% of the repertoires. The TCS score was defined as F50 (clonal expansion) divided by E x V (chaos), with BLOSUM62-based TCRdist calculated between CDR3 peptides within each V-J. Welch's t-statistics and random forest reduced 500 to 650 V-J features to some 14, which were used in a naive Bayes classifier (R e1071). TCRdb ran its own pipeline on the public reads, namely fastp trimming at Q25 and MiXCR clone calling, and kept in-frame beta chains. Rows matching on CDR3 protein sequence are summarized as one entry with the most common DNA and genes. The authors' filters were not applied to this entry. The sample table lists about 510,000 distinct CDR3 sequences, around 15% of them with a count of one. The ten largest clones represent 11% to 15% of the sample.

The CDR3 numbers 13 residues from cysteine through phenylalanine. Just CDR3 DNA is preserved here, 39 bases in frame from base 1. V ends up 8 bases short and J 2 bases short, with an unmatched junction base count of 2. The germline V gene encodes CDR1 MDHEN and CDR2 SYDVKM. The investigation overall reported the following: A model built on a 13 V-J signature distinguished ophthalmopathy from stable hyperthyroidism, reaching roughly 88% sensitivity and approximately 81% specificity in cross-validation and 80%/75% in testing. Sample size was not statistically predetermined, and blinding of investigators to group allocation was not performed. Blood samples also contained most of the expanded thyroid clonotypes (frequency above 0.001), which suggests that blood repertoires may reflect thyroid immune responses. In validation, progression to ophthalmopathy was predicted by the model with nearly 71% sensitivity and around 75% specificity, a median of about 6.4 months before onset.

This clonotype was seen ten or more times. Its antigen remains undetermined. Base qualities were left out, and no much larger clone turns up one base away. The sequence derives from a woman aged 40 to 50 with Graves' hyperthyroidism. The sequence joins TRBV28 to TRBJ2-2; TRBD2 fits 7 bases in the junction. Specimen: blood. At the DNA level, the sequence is TGTGCCAGCGGGAGGGTCAACACCGGGGAGCTGTTTTTT. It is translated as CASGRVNTGELFF.